This T cell receptor beta chain is from a study of resident and recirculating memory T cells in vitiligo. Some clones are missing from TCRdb's copy, which holds only in-frame ones; the method was immunoSEQ multiplex PCR. The table shows around 70,000 clones, with approximately 93% occurring only once. Broader study findings: Vitiligo lesions lacked a unique dominant clone, and clonality varied.

A remark on this clone: The antigen is undetermined.

The sequencing sample was made of blood. This TCR came from a male donor with vitiligo.

CDR3 residues: CASSQVIRTSGSPDTQYF. CDR3 DNA sequence: TGCGCCAGCAGCCAAGTAATTCGAACTAGCGGGAGTCCAGATACGCAGTATTTT. The chain carries TRBV4-3 and TRBJ2-3; 11 bases match TRBD2. Germline values: CDR1 LGHNA, CDR2 YSLEER. This CDR3 is 18 amino acids long. V gave up 1 base and J gave up 4 bases; unmatched junction bases: 10.